This T cell receptor beta chain stems from a study of blood T cell repertoires in COVID-19 (dated by TCRdb to about 2020). Describing the broader study: Collaborator samples came from the United States, Italy and Spain and covered acute and convalescent phases of COVID-19. The material from the prospective study consisted of cDNA or gDNA derived from T cells, B-cell-depleted T cells, or PBMCs. Deeply sampled blood TCRbeta repertoires from subjects exposed to, actively infected with, or recovered from COVID-19 were included in the dataset. A freely available public database, intended as a resource for researchers studying the immune response to SARS-CoV-2, is where the repertoires were released. The samples were drawn from two sources: the first 160 participants of the ongoing ImmuneRACE study, and over 950 subjects contributed by 6 global collaborators. Sample metadata almost always included a de-identified subject ID, COVID-19 status, age in years and sex. HLA class I and class II types, where available, came from metadata supplied by the sample provider rather than from assay-based typing. What the study reported, not specific to this receptor: Clinical and demographic metadata were provided uncurated, with the amount varying by source and participant.

Trimmed from V: 2 bases; trimmed from J: 4 bases; junction bases lacking a gene match: 7. Reading the germline V gene gives CDR1 MNHEY and CDR2 SVGAGI. The CDR3 measures 16 amino acids from cysteine to phenylalanine. Left in the record is the CDR3 DNA by itself, 48 bases read in frame from the first base. On this clone itself: This clone's antigen is unknown. No much larger clone is present one base from it, and per-base qualities are unavailable.

TCRbeta CDR3 regions were amplified from genomic DNA by means of the immunoSEQ Assay, a bias-controlled multiplex PCR. The published analysis was carried out like this. Within the assay, amplification of reference gene primers was used to estimate how many nucleated cells each sample contained. To quantify the absolute abundance of each unique TCRbeta CDR3 rearrangement, sequence reads were collapsed and filtered. For each sample, productive Simpson clonality was calculated as the square root of Simpson's diversity index over productive rearrangements. The source is immuneACCESS, and TCRdb retained only in-frame sequences with V and J called. Part of the clones is not carried over; for the studies checked, unresolved V genes explain less than half of this, and the remainder is unexplained. Clone size and the V and J calls come from that table; the DNA yielded D and trimming. For this sample there are 200,000 to 300,000 clones; around 87% appear just once. The ten largest account for more than 1.3% of the sample.

A second Seattle source provided samples from volunteer blood donors who had recovered from COVID-19. Collaborating institutions collected whole blood in K2EDTA tubes following their own protocols. For TCRbeta analysis, collaborator samples were shipped as frozen whole blood, as isolated PBMCs, or as DNA extracted from either sample type. The sequence came from a middle-aged woman who had recovered from COVID-19. The chain links TRBV6-5 with TRBJ2-3, with 9 junctional bases fitting TRBD2. Source material: peripheral blood. The CDR3 in this case is CASSYQPSGASDTQYF. At the DNA level, the sequence is TGTGCCAGCAGTTACCAACCTAGCGGGGCTTCAGATACGCAGTATTTT.